The sequence of this TCR beta chain was determined in a study of response to subunit inactivated influenza vaccine. Study findings and constraints: The study's authors posited that every seasonal influenza vaccination enlists few new T cells.

Looked up from germline, CDR1 is SGHTA and CDR2 is FQGNSA. The CDR3 is 16 amino acids. V lost 5 bases and J 4 bases, leaving 18 bases between the germline ends. MiXCR, run by TCRdb on the RT-PCR reads, gives a single entry per CDR3 protein. The data show some 500,000 distinct CDR3 sequences, under 15% seen once. Points on this clonotype: Antigen: not known.

This receptor was identified in a man aged 45 to 65 who received an inactivated influenza vaccine. Sequenced material: PBMCs from blood, taken 40 to 50 days after vaccination. The V and J genes are TRBV7-2 and TRBJ2-1; a weak D match, TRBD2 (7 bases). CDR3 amino acids: CASSLGGPRIYNEQFF. For the CDR3, the DNA is TGTGCCAGCAGCCTCGGGGGGCCTCGCATATACAATGAGCAGTTCTTC. Complete variable domain (other parts from reference TRBV7-2 and TRBJ2-1): GAGVSQSPSNKVTEKGKDVELRCDPISGHTALYWYRQSLGQGLEFLIYFQGNSAPDKSGLPSDRFSAERTGGSVSTLTIQRTQQEDSAVYLCASSLGGPRIYNEQFFGPGTRLTVL.